A few counts support the clone carrying this T cell receptor (beta chain). TCRdb reprocessed the RT-PCR reads with MiXCR, giving one entry per CDR3 protein. This table has about a million distinct CDR3 sequences, about a sixth appearing once. This sample was taken from a study of patients and donors after allogeneic stem cell transplantation. Germline CDR1 SGHTS, CDR2 YDEGEE. Deletions cut 0 bases from V and 0 bases from J, with 10 bases between. CDR3 size: 16 residues. The sequenced sample consisted of blood, either unsorted or a sorted T cell fraction (not recorded which). This clonotype was sampled from a human donor who was either an allogeneic HSCT recipient or a stem cell or donor lymphocyte infusion donor (not recorded which). It is not recorded whose cells these are; they may come from a transplant donor. The gene calls are TRBV5-8 and TRBJ1-5; D not certain. Written as DNA, the CDR3 is TGTGCCAGCAGCTTGGATTGGACGGCTAGCAATCAGCCCCAGCATTTT. Residues: CASSLDWTASNQPQHF.